This TCR beta chain was observed in a study of response to subunit inactivated influenza vaccine. From the RT-PCR reads, TCRdb called clonotypes with MiXCR, one entry per CDR3 protein. The table records around 480,000 distinct CDR3 sequences, approximately 11% of them present only once. Study-wide results and limits: Each seasonal influenza vaccination, the authors suggested, recruits few new T cells.

This clonotype was detected ten times or more. What it binds is unknown. V lost 5 bases and J lost 2; bases outside the gene matches: 3. This CDR3 region has 14 residues. The material was PBMCs from blood, obtained 45 days after vaccination. The rearrangement uses TRBV12-3 or TRBV12-4 and TRBJ1-5, with 7 bases fitting TRBD1. This clonotype was obtained from a man over 45 who received an inactivated influenza vaccine. DNA for the CDR3: TGTGCCAGCAGTCCGGGGACAGGCAATCAGCCCCAGCATTTT. Its translation is CASSPGTGNQPQHF.